One sample yielded the 25 T cell receptor beta chains listed below, sequenced in a study of blood T cells in healthy people across ages. A second PCR, run for roughly 7 to 12 cycles, used a sample-barcoded 5' primer plus a J-beta primer mix. TCRdb recomputed calls from the 5' RACE reads with MiXCR, one row per CDR3 protein. The sample holds some 1.6 million distinct CDR3 sequences, 30% to 35% seen once. Sequencing was performed on blood. These receptors originate from a woman in her 30s in good health.

This clonotype showed up just a few times. The genes are TRBV12-3 or TRBV12-4 and TRBJ2-1; D might be TRBD1 (8 bases). The CDR3 spans 12 residues. Trimming stripped 6 bases from V and 7 bases from J, with 10 bases between. The CDR3 region is CASRQGGNEQFF. CDR3 DNA: TGTGCCAGCAGACAGGGGGGGAATGAGCAGTTCTTC.

The rearrangement links TRBV4-1 to TRBJ1-1, with 7 bases identical to TRBD1. The V segment lost 4 bases and the J segment 4 bases; nucleotides outside the gene matches: 9. The germline CDR1 and CDR2 sequences are MGHRA and YSYEKL. The CDR3 spans 15 residues. CDR3 coding DNA: TGCGCCAGCAGCCGCGAAACAGGGGTGGGCACTGAAGCTTTCTTT. Residues: CASSRETGVGTEAFF.

This clonotype was seen a few times. The V call is TRBV4-1, the J call TRBJ2-7, with D possibly TRBD1 on 5 matching bases. In germline, CDR1 is MGHRA, CDR2 YSYEKL. Trimming removed 5 bases from V and 4 bases from J, with 18 bases in between. The CDR3 has 15 residues. The CDR3 region is CASSITTGAAYEQYF. The CDR3 nucleotides read TGCGCCAGCAGCATCACAACTGGGGCAGCTTACGAGCAGTACTTC.

V is TRBV20-1 and J is TRBJ1-1; a weak D match, TRBD1 (6 bases). Trimming pared 0 bases from V and 1 base from J, leaving 12 bases between. CDR1 and CDR2 from the germline V gene are DFQATT and SNEGSKA (reference sequence). The CDR3 length is 15 residues. In DNA, the CDR3 is TGCAGTGCTAGAGATCTCGCGACAGGGAACACTGAAGCTTTCTTT. It specifies CSARDLATGNTEAFF.

V and J are TRBV5-1 and TRBJ1-2; D gene uncertain. This CDR3 is built from 12 residues. V dropped 1 base and J dropped 6 bases, with 7 bases sitting between them. CDR1 is SGHRS and CDR2 is YFSETQ in the germline V gene. CDR3 DNA sequence: TGCGCCAGCAGCTTGACCAAAGATGGCTACACCTTC. Translation gives CASSLTKDGYTF.

The chain has TRBV4-1 and TRBJ1-2; TRBD1 aligns across 8 bases. The CDR3 length is 16 residues. Germline-derived CDR1 and CDR2 are MGHRA and YSYEKL. V shed 3 bases, J shed 3 bases, and the junction held 9 bases outside the gene matches. The CDR3 DNA follows: TGCGCCAGCAGCCATACAGGACAGGGAAAGGACTATGGCTACACCTTC. The encoded protein is CASSHTGQGKDYGYTF.

DNA for the CDR3: TGTGCCAGCAGTGAACCCCCGGAGGGGCAGGAGGGTTTCTACGAGCAGTACTTC. Residues: CASSEPPEGQEGFYEQYF. The chain carries TRBV6-1 and TRBJ2-7, with D maybe TRBD2 (6 bases). CDR1 is MNHNS and CDR2 is SASEGT in the germline V gene. The CDR3 runs 18 residues. The V end lost 2 bases, the J end lost 3 bases, and 23 bases lay between the germline ends.

This clonotype has only a few counts. V usage is TRBV5-5 and J usage is TRBJ2-3; the match to TRBD2 covers 7 bases. From germline, CDR1 is SGHKS and CDR2 YYEKEE (reference sequence). Trimming took 4 bases from V and 5 from J; bases not matched to a gene: 4. The length of the CDR3 is 13 residues. DNA for the CDR3: TGTGCCAGCAGCGCGGGGGTGGAAGATACGCAGTATTTT. It yields the protein CASSAGVEDTQYF.

This clonotype was seen ten or more times. The chain recombines TRBV20-1 with TRBJ1-6; a weak D match, TRBD1 (6 bases). CDR1 is DFQATT, CDR2 SNEGSKA, per germline (reference sequence). With 2 bases removed from V and 0 bases from J, the gap between germline ends came to 8 bases. This CDR3 contains 15 residues. The CDR3 DNA reads as TGCAGTGCTAGACAGGGGAGCTCCTATAATTCACCCCTCCACTTT. It yields the protein CSARQGSSYNSPLHF.

This clonotype has more than one count but fewer than ten. This chain uses TRBV6-1 with TRBJ2-7; TRBD2 matches 7 bases. This CDR3 contains 16 residues. Trimming took 2 bases from V and 3 from J; bases not matched to a gene: 10. CDR1 MNHNS and CDR2 SASEGT come from the germline V gene. The CDR3 nucleotides read TGTGCCAGCAGTGAAAGGGAGGGGATAGGGTACTACGAGCAGTACTTC. This sequence encodes CASSEREGIGYYEQYF.

The chain is built from TRBV18 and TRBJ2-2; TRBD1 agrees at 7 bases. This CDR3 contains 16 residues. The germline CDR1 and CDR2 sequences are KGHSH and LQKENI. V gave up 2 bases and J gave up 1 base; unmatched junction bases: 4. The CDR3 here is CASSPAGTENTGELFF. The CDR3 DNA sequence: TGTGCCAGCTCACCAGCCGGGACAGAGAACACCGGGGAGCTGTTTTTT.

This clonotype was seen a handful of times. This rearrangement joins TRBV28 to TRBJ2-7, with TRBD2 identical over 7 bases. The trim removed 2 bases at V and 1 base at J, leaving 5 bases unmatched. Germline lookup yields CDR1 MDHEN and CDR2 SYDVKM. This CDR3 contains 15 residues. CDR3 sequence (DNA): TGTGCCAGCAGTTTACCCCTGGGGGGGTCCTACGAGCAGTACTTC. It specifies CASSLPLGGSYEQYF. Combining the CDR3 with reference TRBV28 and TRBJ2-7 gives the whole variable domain DVKVTQSSRYLVKRTGEKVFLECVQDMDHENMFWYRQDPGLGLRLIYFSYDVKMKEKGDIPEGYSVSREKKERFSLILESASTNQTSMYLCASSLPLGGSYEQYFGPGTRLTVT.

The chain combines TRBV2 with TRBJ2-7; 11 positions agree with TRBD2. The J call may be mistaken, given a closer DNA end match to TRBJ2-5. The germline gives CDR1 SNHLY, CDR2 FYNNEI. CDR3 length equals 16 residues. In nucleotides, the CDR3 is TGTGCCAGCAGTAAAGACCGTACTAGCGGGAGTGTGACCCAGTACTTC. This translates into CASSKDRTSGSVTQYF.

J is TRBJ1-6 and V is TRBV4-1, with 7 nucleotides matching TRBD1. Germline V lookup: CDR1 MGHRA, CDR2 YSYEKL. V lost 3 bases and J lost 7; bases outside the gene matches: 3. The CDR3 has 14 amino acids. The CDR3 loop is CASSHRQGNSPLHF. In nucleotides, the CDR3 is TGCGCCAGCAGCCACAGACAGGGAAATTCACCCCTCCACTTT.

The J gene is TRBJ2-1, the V gene TRBV28; D gene uncertain. There are 12 residues in the CDR3. V lost 5 bases to trimming and J lost 10 bases, with 12 bases between them. Germline V gene data show CDR1 as MDHEN and CDR2 as SYDVKM. The CDR3, as DNA: TGTGCCAGCAGTCTCGTATGTGGGGAGCAGTTCTTC. Amino acid sequence: CASSLVCGEQFF.

This clonotype was counted many times. The V and J genes are TRBV29-1 and TRBJ2-5; D might be TRBD2 (7 bases). The V end lost 3 bases, the J end lost 11 bases, and 16 bases lay between the germline ends. The CDR3 extends over 12 amino acids. Germline lookup yields CDR1 SQVTM and CDR2 ANQGSEA. CDR3: CSVDPGGPRQYF. The CDR3 DNA is TGCAGCGTTGACCCCGGGGGGCCTAGGCAGTACTTC.

The chain recombines TRBV7-9 with TRBJ2-3; weak D call: TRBD1 (7 bases). The germline CDR1 and CDR2 sequences are SEHNR and FQNEAQ (reference sequence). The CDR3 covers 15 residues. Trimming shortened V by 5 bases and J by 4 bases, and 16 bases separated the two germline ends. This chain's CDR3 is CASSPQGEDADTQYF. The CDR3 bases are TGTGCCAGCAGCCCCCAGGGGGAGGACGCAGATACGCAGTATTTT.

The chain carries TRBV28 and TRBJ1-1; D is uncertain. Germline-derived CDR1 and CDR2 are MDHEN and SYDVKM. The CDR3 has 14 amino acids. With 3 bases removed from V and 5 bases from J, the gap between germline ends came to 13 bases. In DNA, the CDR3 is TGTGCCAGCAGTTTCTTTAGGGTTGATACTGAAGCTTTCTTT. Its translation: CASSFFRVDTEAFF.

V and J are TRBV25-1 and TRBJ2-7; 8 bases fit TRBD2. CDR1 MGHDK and CDR2 SYGVNS come from the germline V gene. The CDR3 totals 16 residues. With 3 bases clipped from V and 2 bases from J, the junction kept 9 bases outside the gene matches. CDR3 region: CASSDGSGSPTYEQYF. CDR3 bases: TGTGCCAGCAGTGATGGGAGCGGGAGTCCCACCTACGAGCAGTACTTC.

This chain connects TRBV20-1 to TRBJ2-3; D possibly corresponds to TRBD2 (5 bases). This CDR3 spans 14 amino acids. Germline CDR1 reads DFQATT; CDR2 reads SNEGSKA (reference sequence). V lost 6 bases, J lost 2 bases, and 15 bases lay in between. The CDR3 loop reads CSAGGLRDTDTQYF. The CDR3 coding sequence is TGCAGTGCCGGCGGGCTACGGGACACAGATACGCAGTATTTT.

There are a few counts of this clonotype. The chain joins TRBV18 to TRBJ1-5; D call uncertain. Germline V gene sequence: CDR1 KGHSH, CDR2 LQKENI. Between the trimmed V and J ends, which lost 8 bases and 2 bases, there was a span of 13 bases. The CDR3 sequence is 14 residues long. CDR3 DNA sequence: TGTGCCAGCCGTCATGGGGTGGGCAATCAGCCCCAGCATTTT. Protein sequence: CASRHGVGNQPQHF.

The J gene is TRBJ2-3, the V gene TRBV5-1, with 8 bases matching TRBD2. CDR1 and CDR2 from the germline V gene are SGHRS and YFSETQ. The CDR3 loop spans 16 amino acids. V was pared by 0 bases and J by 3 bases, with 6 bases of the junction left unmatched. Here the CDR3 DNA reads TGCGCCAGCAGCTTGGCCAGCGGGAGTGGGACAGATACGCAGTATTTT. It translates to CASSLASGSGTDTQYF.

The chain links TRBV4-1 to TRBJ2-7; D unclear. Deletions cut 0 bases from V and 2 bases from J, with 11 bases between. This CDR3 has 15 residues. In germline, CDR1 is MGHRA, CDR2 YSYEKL. DNA for the CDR3: TGCGCCAGCAGCCAAGAAATTGTGGGTCCCTACGAGCAGTACTTC. Its translation: CASSQEIVGPYEQYF.

This clonotype came up a few times. The chain links TRBV11-1 to TRBJ2-1; 8 bases map to TRBD1. V shed 1 base and J 0 bases; nucleotides not matched to a gene: 5. CDR3 length: 17 amino acids. The germline gives CDR1 SGHAT, CDR2 FQDESV (reference sequence). The CDR3 nucleotides read TGTGCCAGCAGCTTAGGGACAGGGAAATCCTCCTACAATGAGCAGTTCTTC. Protein: CASSLGTGKSSYNEQFF.

The chain has TRBV11-2 and TRBJ2-5; a weak D match, TRBD2 (6 bases). V was shortened by 6 bases and J by 2 bases, with 16 bases between the two germline ends. The CDR3 runs to 15 residues. Germline CDR1 is SGHAT and CDR2 is FQNNGV. The CDR3 nucleotides read TGTGCCAGCAGTATTGGAGGGAAAGGGCAAGAGACCCAGTACTTC. Translating gives CASSIGGKGQETQYF.